Listed below are T cell receptor beta chains from one sample, sequenced in a study of patients and donors after allogeneic stem cell transplantation. TCRdb processed the RT-PCR reads anew with MiXCR; each CDR3 protein has one entry. The sample lists about 230,000 distinct CDR3 sequences, approximately 14% occurring once. Material for sequencing was blood, either unsorted or a sorted T cell fraction (not recorded which). Every receptor here comes from a human donor who was either an allogeneic HSCT recipient or a stem cell or donor lymphocyte infusion donor (not recorded which). It is not recorded whose cells these are; they may come from a transplant donor. Both conserved end residues are part of each CDR3. A D gene is named only where the DNA matches it firmly. Clone size is not always given. Where it is, it says once, few, many or a class for expanded clones.

d_gene	v_gene	j_gene	len	abundance	CDR3aa	CDR3nt
TRBD2	TRBV12-3/TRBV12-4	TRBJ2-7	13	-	CASSLGGRVEQYF	TGTGCCAGCAGTTTGGGGGGGAGGGTCGAGCAGTACTTC
-	TRBV11-2	TRBJ2-3	15	many	CASSGRSGSTDTQYF	TGTGCCAGCAGCGGCAGGTCAGGGTCCACAGATACGCAGTATTTT
-	TRBV6-2/TRBV6-3	TRBJ2-2	13	many	CASSYGGTGELFF	TGTGCCAGCAGTTACGGGGGTACCGGGGAGCTGTTTTTT
-	TRBV9	TRBJ2-2	16	-	CASSARPGSTTGELFF	TGTGCCAGCAGCGCCCGACCGGGGTCGACCACCGGGGAGCTGTTTTTT
-	TRBV19	TRBJ2-3	11	few	CASSMADTQYF	TGTGCCAGTAGTATGGCCGATACGCAGTATTTT
-	TRBV4-3	TRBJ1-2	15	-	CASSQEGHVPYGYTF	TGCGCCAGCAGCCAAGAGGGTCATGTCCCCTATGGCTACACCTTC
TRBD2	TRBV19	TRBJ2-3	14	-	CATFSGRATDTQYF	TGTGCCACCTTCAGCGGGAGGGCCACAGATACGCAGTATTTT
TRBD2	TRBV5-1	TRBJ2-1	15	many	CASRQTSGSVNEQFF	TGCGCCAGCAGACAGACTAGCGGGAGTGTTAATGAGCAGTTCTTC
TRBD2	TRBV4-1	TRBJ2-7	16	-	CASSQDPSGRSHEQYF	TGCGCCAGCAGCCAAGATCCCAGCGGGAGAAGTCACGAGCAGTACTTC
-	TRBV6-6	TRBJ1-6	13	many	CASSTTDNSPLHF	TGTGCCAGCAGTACGACTGATAATTCACCCCTCCACTTT
-	TRBV6-1	TRBJ2-7	12	-	CASRSAGYEQYF	TGTGCCAGCCGCTCCGCCGGGTACGAGCAGTACTTC
-	TRBV12-3/TRBV12-4	TRBJ2-6	15	many	CASSLWGAGANVLTF	TGTGCCAGCAGTTTATGGGGGGCTGGGGCCAACGTCCTGACTTTC
-	TRBV5-5	TRBJ2-1	18	many	CASSPMPLLQRRNNEQFF	TGTGCCAGCAGCCCAATGCCCCTCCTACAGCGGAGAAACAATGAGCAGTTCTTC
TRBD1	TRBV19	TRBJ1-2	16	-	CASSIGGTGDPGGYTF	TGTGCCAGTAGTATAGGGGGGACAGGAGACCCCGGAGGCTACACCTTC
TRBD1	TRBV2	TRBJ1-5	13	few	CASRQGINQPQHF	TGTGCCAGCAGACAGGGGATTAATCAGCCCCAGCATTTT
TRBD1	TRBV10-3	TRBJ2-7	15	-	CAISDPRDSAYEQYF	TGTGCCATCAGTGACCCCAGGGACAGCGCCTACGAGCAGTACTTC
TRBD2	TRBV20-1	TRBJ2-1	16	few	CSARVWQGLADHEQFF	TGCAGTGCTAGAGTTTGGCAAGGACTAGCGGATCATGAGCAGTTCTTC
-	TRBV19	TRBJ2-3	15	-	CASSPSRLGTDTQYF	TGTGCCAGTAGTCCGAGTCGTCTAGGCACAGATACGCAGTATTTT
-	TRBV13	TRBJ2-1	16	few	CASSHLPSSSYNEQFF	TGTGCCAGCAGCCACCTCCCCTCGAGCTCCTACAATGAGCAGTTCTTC
TRBD1	TRBV10-3	TRBJ2-1	14	medium-sized	CAISVLDRDNEQFF	TGTGCCATCAGTGTTCTGGACAGGGACAATGAGCAGTTCTTC
-	TRBV29-1	TRBJ1-5	14	many	CSVGIQGRDQPQHF	TGCAGCGTGGGGATACAGGGAAGAGATCAGCCCCAGCATTTT
TRBD1	TRBV18	TRBJ2-2	15	-	CASSRQGRNTGELFF	TGTGCCAGCTCCCGACAGGGCAGAAACACCGGGGAGCTGTTTTTT
-	TRBV24-1	TRBJ1-1	13	few	CATRYGANTEAFF	TGTGCCACCAGGTACGGGGCGAACACTGAAGCTTTCTTT
-	TRBV7-2	TRBJ2-5	14	few	CASSLVGRQETQYF	TGTGCCAGCAGCTTAGTCGGACGCCAAGAGACCCAGTACTTC
-	TRBV5-6	TRBJ1-4	13	many	CASSFPGDPKLFF	TGTGCCAGCAGCTTCCCCGGTGATCCTAAACTGTTTTTT
TRBD2	TRBV12-3/TRBV12-4	TRBJ2-2	17	-	CASSLAGLAENTGELFF	TGTGCCAGCAGTTTAGCGGGACTAGCAGAGAACACCGGGGAGCTGTTTTTT
-	TRBV6-5	TRBJ2-2	12	-	CASSPYTGELFF	TGTGCCAGCAGCCCATACACCGGGGAGCTGTTTTTT
TRBD1	TRBV20-1	TRBJ1-2	14	few	CGIHSGQGHYGYTF	TGCGGGATCCACTCGGGACAGGGCCACTATGGCTACACCTTC
-	TRBV5-6	TRBJ2-7	15	-	CASSLPDTHSYEQYF	TGTGCCAGCAGCTTGCCAGACACCCACTCCTACGAGCAGTACTTC
-	TRBV29-1	TRBJ1-2	11	many	CSVEGNYGYTF	TGCAGCGTTGAAGGGAACTATGGCTACACCTTC
-	TRBV6-2/TRBV6-3	TRBJ1-6	19	many	CASSYSGRRTSSYNSPLHF	TGTGCCAGCAGTTACTCCGGACGGAGGACGAGCTCCTATAATTCACCCCTCCACTTT
-	TRBV7-2	TRBJ1-2	13	-	CASSNRVLYGYTF	TGTGCCAGCAGCAACCGGGTCCTTTATGGCTACACCTTC
-	TRBV19	TRBJ1-5	14	-	CASSFRESNQPQHF	TGTGCCAGTAGTTTCCGGGAGAGCAATCAGCCCCAGCATTTT
TRBD2	TRBV7-9	TRBJ2-1	14	few	CASRETSGNHEQFF	TGTGCCAGCAGGGAGACTAGCGGGAATCATGAGCAGTTCTTC
-	TRBV3-1	TRBJ1-2	11	few	CASSQKDGYTF	TGTGCCAGCAGCCAAAAAGATGGCTACACCTTC
-	TRBV27	TRBJ2-2	15	many	CASKWGTVNTGELFF	TGTGCCAGCAAGTGGGGGACGGTGAACACCGGGGAGCTGTTTTTT